This T cell receptor (beta chain) emerged from a study of cytomegalovirus exposure and HLA in healthy donors. Vbeta (60) and Jbeta (13) primers were used in the PCR. Repertoires were generated with immunoSEQ multiplex PCR, while TCRdb's copy carries only in-frame clones and drops some. The table shows 85,000 to 130,000 clones, with roughly four fifths occurring only once. V dropped 5 bases and J dropped 6 bases, with 18 bases sitting between them. The CDR3 contains 15 residues. Germline V gene sequence: CDR1 SGHTA, CDR2 FQGNSA. This sequence originates from a man aged 55 to 70 in good health and CMV-seronegative. This sequence joins TRBV7-2 and TRBJ2-3; tentatively, D is TRBD2 (6 bases). Sequenced sample: PBMCs. The CDR3 DNA is TGTGCCAGCAGCCGCCTTCGGGGGAGTCAGGATACGCAGTATTTT. It yields the protein CASSRLRGSQDTQYF.